Sequencing of this T cell receptor (beta chain) was carried out in a study of beta chain features in type 1 diabetes. Whole-study context: The study found patients and healthy donors alike in age, gender and cell yields.

V lost 3 bases to trimming and J lost 2 bases, with 13 bases between them. This CDR3 contains 15 residues. Germline CDR1 reads KGHSH; CDR2 reads LQKENI. The study reverse transcribed the entire isolated RNA, so it sequenced expressed TCRB transcripts. This table comes from immunoSEQ multiplex PCR, and its TCRdb copy is limited to in-frame clones, with some not included. The sample shows over 350,000 clones, less than 15% of them seen only once. This chain joins TRBV18 and TRBJ2-5; a weak D match, TRBD1 (5 bases). The sample taken for sequencing was naive CD4+ T cells from blood. The receptor comes from a young woman in good health. CDR3 DNA sequence: TGTGCCAGCTCACCTCTGGACACTTATCAAGAGACCCAGTACTTC. This encodes CASSPLDTYQETQYF. Using reference TRBV18 and TRBJ2-5 for the parts outside the CDR3, the full variable domain is NAGVMQNPRHLVRRRGQEARLRCSPMKGHSHVYWYRQLPEEGLKFMVYLQKENIIDESGMPKERFSAEFPKEGPSILRIQQVVRGDSAAYFCASSPLDTYQETQYFGPGTRLLVL.